A single sample is the source of the 31 T cell receptor beta chains below, sequenced in a study of beta chain features in type 1 diabetes. What was sequenced were expressed TCRB transcripts, since all of the isolated RNA had been reverse transcribed. Produced via immunoSEQ multiplex PCR; TCRdb's table is partial and in-frame only. The profile shows 150,000 to 190,000 clones, roughly 8.1% of them singletons. The source material was central memory CD4+ T cells from blood. The receptors come from a man younger than 35 in good health.

Comments on this clone: The junction differs from germline at one of its ends, possibly a read error. J is TRBJ1-3 and V is TRBV28; tentative D call: TRBD1 (6 bases). CDR1 is MDHEN and CDR2 is SYDVKM in the germline V gene. There are 14 residues in the CDR3. The CDR3, as DNA: TGTGCCAGCAGTTTCGGACAGACTGGGAACACCATATATTTT. Its protein is CASSFGQTGNTIYF.

This clone has just a few counts. V usage is TRBV7-6 and J usage is TRBJ2-7; perhaps TRBD1 as D (5 bases). The CDR3 totals 13 residues. V shed 4 bases and J shed 8 bases, with 15 bases lying between them. The V gene's germline CDR1 is SGHVS and CDR2 FNYEAQ. The CDR3 reads CASSSPDRVQQYF. The CDR3 DNA follows: TGTGCCAGCAGCTCCCCCGACAGAGTCCAGCAGTACTTC.

This chain uses TRBV7-9 with TRBJ1-2; D is perhaps TRBD1 (5 bases). Trimming removed 5 bases from V and 8 bases from J, with 18 bases in between. The CDR3 runs to 14 residues. CDR1 and CDR2 from the germline V gene are SEHNR and FQNEAQ (reference sequence). Here the CDR3 reads CASSAYYQGRGYTF. The CDR3 region has the DNA TGTGCCAGCAGCGCCTATTATCAGGGAAGGGGCTACACCTTC.

This clone has just a few counts. This sequence joins TRBV9 and TRBJ1-1; possible D gene TRBD1, 5 bases. V lost 0 bases and J 1 base, leaving 16 bases between the germline ends. CDR3 length equals 17 residues. Germline V gives CDR1 SGDLS, CDR2 YYNGEE. The CDR3 nucleotides read TGTGCCAGCAGCGTAGATCCGGGGGGGGTTAGGAACACTGAAGCTTTCTTT. It yields the protein CASSVDPGGVRNTEAFF.

The rearrangement uses TRBV29-1 and TRBJ2-2, with 7 bases identical to TRBD2. The V gene's germline CDR1 is SQVTM and CDR2 ANQGSEA. The trim removed 6 bases at V and 4 bases at J, leaving 14 bases unmatched. The CDR3 is 16 amino acids. The CDR3 DNA reads as TGCAGCGTCGACCGGGGGGTAGGCTTCGGCACCGGGGAGCTGTTTTTT. It is translated as CSVDRGVGFGTGELFF.

The chain combines TRBV5-1 with TRBJ2-1; D perhaps matches TRBD2 (6 bases). There are 14 residues in the CDR3. Germline loops: CDR1 SGHRS, CDR2 YFSETQ. V was cut by 3 bases and J by 8 bases, with 15 bases left in between. The CDR3 DNA sequence: TGCGCCAGCAGCTATGGGACTGGGCAGCATGAGCAGTTCTTC. It translates to CASSYGTGQHEQFF.

In its sample, this clone was seen a few times. The chain has TRBV5-4 and TRBJ2-1; TRBD2 is a possible D gene (6 bases). V dropped 0 bases and J dropped 5 bases, with 6 bases sitting between them. The CDR3 consists of 13 residues. CDR1 SGHNT and CDR2 YYREEE come from the germline V gene (reference sequence). This chain's CDR3 is CASSLGGDNEQFF. The CDR3 bases are TGTGCCAGCAGCTTGGGGGGGGACAATGAGCAGTTCTTC.

This clone was observed a handful of times. The CDR3 bases are TGCGCCAGCAGCTTGGGAACAGGGAGTTTGTACGAGCAGTACTTC. Translating gives CASSLGTGSLYEQYF. This chain uses TRBV5-1 with TRBJ2-7; TRBD1 might be the D (6 bases). This CDR3 comprises 15 residues. Between the trimmed V and J ends, which lost 0 bases and 4 bases, there was a span of 14 bases. The germline V gene encodes CDR1 SGHRS and CDR2 YFSETQ.

This rearrangement joins TRBV28 to TRBJ2-1; 9 bases are shared with TRBD2. The CDR3 length is 21 residues. CDR1 is MDHEN, CDR2 SYDVKM, per germline. Losses at the gene ends were 2 bases for V and 6 bases for J; bases not matched to a gene: 23. CDR3 in amino acids: CASSLPSEWDLSGSVGNEQFF. The DNA for the CDR3 is TGTGCCAGCAGTTTACCGTCGGAATGGGACCTTAGCGGGAGCGTGGGCAATGAGCAGTTCTTC.

This clone has just a few counts. The chain is built from TRBV11-2 and TRBJ2-2, with TRBD1 as a possible D gene (5 bases). Germline V gene data show CDR1 as SGHAT and CDR2 as FQNNGV. Between the trimmed V and J ends, which lost 2 bases and 5 bases, there was a span of 12 bases. This CDR3 region has 15 residues. The CDR3 nucleotides read TGTGCCAGCAGCTTACGTCAGGGTACAACCGGGGAGCTGTTTTTT. Protein sequence: CASSLRQGTTGELFF. Variable domain in full (rest from reference TRBV11-2 and TRBJ2-2): EAGVAQSPRYKIIEKRQSVAFWCNPISGHATLYWYQQILGQGPKLLIQFQNNGVVDDSQLPKDRFSAERLKGVDSTLKIQPAKLEDSAVYLCASSLRQGTTGELFFGEGSRLTVL.

V and J are TRBV28 and TRBJ2-5; perhaps TRBD2 as D (6 bases). The V end lost 11 bases, the J end lost 0 bases, and 16 bases lay between the germline ends. The CDR3 contains 14 residues. Germline CDR1 reads MDHEN; CDR2 reads SYDVKM. The CDR3 DNA reads as TGTGCCGTCGGCGGGGCATCGTACCAAGAGACCCAGTACTTC. Translation gives CAVGGASYQETQYF.

V gene TRBV12-5 combines with J gene TRBJ1-1; 8 bases are a match to TRBD1. V lost 6 bases and J lost 2; bases outside the gene matches: 8. This CDR3 contains 15 residues. Germline V gene data show CDR1 as LGHNT and CDR2 as FRNRAP. CDR3 in DNA: TGTGCTAGTGGCAGGTTCGGGACAGGAAACACTGAAGCTTTCTTT. Protein product: CASGRFGTGNTEAFF. The full variable domain, with the rest looked up from reference TRBV12-5 and TRBJ1-1, is DARVTQTPRHKVTEMGQEVTMRCQPILGHNTVFWYRQTMMQGLELLAYFRNRAPLDDSGMPKDRFSAEMPDATLATLKIQPSEPRDSAVYFCASGRFGTGNTEAFFGQGTRLTVV.

This clone has only a few counts. The gene calls are TRBV30 and TRBJ2-6; D is unresolved. The V end was cut by 2 bases, the J end by 0 bases, with 5 bases between. Germline CDR1 reads GTSNPN; CDR2 reads SVGIG (reference sequence). CDR3 size: 14 residues. CDR3 nucleotides: TGTGCCTGGAGTTACAACTCTGGGGCCAACGTCCTGACTTTC. It translates to CAWSYNSGANVLTF.

The rearrangement uses TRBV7-2 and TRBJ1-2; 9 bases agree with TRBD1. The ends lost 10 bases at V and 5 bases at J; junction bases unmatched: 8. The CDR3 sequence is 13 residues long. Germline V gene sequence: CDR1 SGHTA, CDR2 FQGNSA. In nucleotides, the CDR3 is TGTGCCACCACCACCGGGACAGGGTATGGCTACACCTTC. It codes for CATTTGTGYGYTF.

The V call is TRBV19, the J call TRBJ2-7; D possibly corresponds to TRBD1 (6 bases). Germline V gene lookup returns CDR1 LNHDA and CDR2 SQIVND (reference sequence). The ends were cut back, 10 bases at V and 8 bases at J, with 24 bases in the middle. The CDR3 extends over 14 amino acids. CDR3 sequence (DNA): TGTGCCACCGAAGGGGGACACGCCGCAATGAAGCAGTACTTC. Translation: CATEGGHAAMKQYF.

This clone was counted only a few times. The chain joins TRBV5-6 to TRBJ2-1; 8 bases align to TRBD1. V gave up 2 bases and J gave up 11 bases; unmatched junction bases: 12. CDR1 is SGHDT, CDR2 YYEEEE, per germline. This CDR3 has 15 amino acids. The CDR3 DNA is TGTGCCAGCAGCTTTCGACAGGGGAGGATGGGAAAGCAGTTCTTC. Translating gives CASSFRQGRMGKQFF.

In its sample, this clone was seen a few times. The chain has TRBV2 and TRBJ2-3; TRBD2 matches at 10 bases. Germline CDR1 reads SNHLY; CDR2 reads FYNNEI. The CDR3 sequence is 16 residues long. With 6 bases clipped from V and 0 bases from J, the junction kept 6 bases outside the gene matches. CDR3 sequence reads: CASRKLAGSSTDTQYF. The CDR3 DNA sequence: TGTGCCAGCAGGAAACTAGCGGGGTCTAGCACAGATACGCAGTATTTT.

This clone was counted between two and nine times. The chain has TRBV5-1 and TRBJ1-4, with 9 nucleotides matching TRBD1. From germline, CDR1 is SGHRS and CDR2 YFSETQ. Trimming removed 2 bases from V and 8 bases from J; junction bases left unmatched: 4. The CDR3 is 14 amino acids. In DNA form, the CDR3 reads TGCGCCAGCAGCTTAACAGGGGGCGGCGAAAAACTGTTTTTT. It specifies CASSLTGGGEKLFF.

This clone was seen more than once but under ten times. CDR3 protein: CASSVDNEQFF. The CDR3 DNA follows: TGTGCCAGCAGTGTAGACAATGAGCAGTTCTTC. The V and J genes are TRBV2 and TRBJ2-1; D gene uncertain. V lost 4 bases, J lost 5 bases, and 3 bases lay in between. The CDR3 covers 11 residues. In germline, CDR1 is SNHLY, CDR2 FYNNEI.

This clone has at least ten counts. V and J are TRBV29-1 and TRBJ2-7; TRBD2 agrees at 7 bases. The CDR3 spans 13 residues. The germline gives CDR1 SQVTM, CDR2 ANQGSEA. V shed 4 bases and J 5 bases; nucleotides not matched to a gene: 8. The CDR3 nucleotides read TGCAGCGTTGTCGTCTGGACTAGTGACGAGCAGTACTTC. Protein product: CSVVVWTSDEQYF.

This chain joins TRBV19 and TRBJ2-2; 8 bases are a match to TRBD1. Germline trimming cut 3 bases from V and 0 bases from J; bases unmatched to any gene: 3. Germline CDR1 reads LNHDA; CDR2 reads SQIVND (reference sequence). CDR3 length: 16 residues. The CDR3 protein is CASSMTQGANTGELFF. DNA for the CDR3: TGTGCCAGTAGTATGACACAGGGGGCGAACACCGGGGAGCTGTTTTTT.

The chain joins TRBV29-1 to TRBJ2-3; 7 positions agree with TRBD2. V dropped 2 bases and J dropped 2; count of bases not matched to a gene: 7. Germline V gene data show CDR1 as SQVTM and CDR2 as ANQGSEA. The CDR3 extends over 15 amino acids. The CDR3 DNA sequence: TGCAGCGTTGAAAGGTTGCGGGGGTACACAGATACGCAGTATTTT. This sequence encodes CSVERLRGYTDTQYF.

The V gene is TRBV29-1, the J gene TRBJ1-1; 8 nucleotides align to TRBD1. This CDR3 has 13 residues. J lost 6 bases, V lost 3 bases, and 6 bases had no gene match. CDR1 SQVTM and CDR2 ANQGSEA come from the germline V gene. The CDR3 loop is CSVDPRTGSEAFF. The CDR3 bases are TGCAGCGTTGACCCCCGGACAGGGTCTGAAGCTTTCTTT. Full variable domain (outside the CDR3, taken from reference TRBV29-1 and TRBJ1-1): SAVISQKPSRDICQRGTSLTIQCQVDSQVTMMFWYRQQPGQSLTLIATANQGSEATYESGFVIDKFPISRPNLTFSTLTVSNMSPEDSSIYLCSVDPRTGSEAFFGQGTRLTVV.

This clone appeared a few times. V usage is TRBV30 and J usage is TRBJ1-2; the D gene is possibly TRBD1 (6 bases). The germline gives CDR1 GTSNPN, CDR2 SVGIG (reference sequence). CDR3 length equals 14 residues. V lost 5 bases, J lost 3 bases, and 16 bases lay in between. The CDR3 region is CAWYRVRVDYGYTF. DNA of the CDR3: TGTGCCTGGTACAGGGTGAGGGTTGACTATGGCTACACCTTC.

Many counts were recorded for this clone. The chain employs TRBV19 and TRBJ1-5, with D unclear. There are 15 residues in the CDR3. The germline gives CDR1 LNHDA, CDR2 SQIVND (reference sequence). Between the trimmed V and J ends, which lost 4 bases and 2 bases, there was a span of 12 bases. The CDR3 bases are TGTGCCAGTAGTACGTGGCAAGCGGGCAATCAGCCCCAGCATTTT. It specifies CASSTWQAGNQPQHF.

About this clone itself: Other nucleotide sequences from this sample produce the same CDR3. The rearrangement uses TRBV9 and TRBJ1-3, with 7 bases identical to TRBD1. This CDR3 region has 14 residues. CDR1 and CDR2 (germline): SGDLS, YYNGEE. After removal of 3 bases from V and 1 base from J, the junction contained 1 base not matched to a gene. The CDR3 loop reads CASSETGSGNTIYF. The CDR3 bases are TGTGCCAGCAGCGAGACAGGGTCTGGAAACACCATATATTTT.

The sample holds a few counts of this clone. This chain joins TRBV30 and TRBJ2-3; TRBD2 is a possible D gene (7 bases). Germline loops: CDR1 GTSNPN, CDR2 SVGIG (reference sequence). The V and J ends lost 3 bases and 8 bases respectively, with 12 bases between them. CDR3 size: 12 residues. CDR3 residues: CAWRGGDGTQYF. In DNA, the CDR3 is TGTGCCTGGAGAGGGGGGGATGGTACGCAGTATTTT.

This clone was counted only a few times. J is TRBJ2-7 and V is TRBV6-5; TRBD1 agrees at 9 bases. With V trimmed by 5 bases and J by 0 bases, 2 bases remained unmatched. The CDR3 consists of 14 residues. Germline CDR1 and CDR2: MNHEY and SVGAGI. In DNA, the CDR3 is TGTGCCAGCAGTGGGGACAGGGTCTCCTACGAGCAGTACTTC. Translation: CASSGDRVSYEQYF.

This clone turned up a few times. V and J are TRBV28 and TRBJ1-5, with D perhaps TRBD1 (6 bases). Germline V gene sequence: CDR1 MDHEN, CDR2 SYDVKM. Trimming cost V 5 bases and J 12 bases, with 17 bases left between them. The CDR3 runs 13 residues. Here the CDR3 reads CASSRTPGVVQHF. CDR3 nucleotide sequence: TGTGCCAGCAGTCGAACACCAGGGGTAGTCCAGCATTTT.

This clone was recorded a few times. The chain employs TRBV7-2 and TRBJ1-2; perhaps TRBD1 as D (6 bases). CDR3 length equals 13 residues. The germline V gene encodes CDR1 SGHTA and CDR2 FQGNSA. V gave up 3 bases and J gave up 8 bases, with 13 bases separating them. The CDR3 coding sequence is TGTGCCAGCAGCTTCGGGGGGCTAGGAGGCTACACCTTC. Its translation: CASSFGGLGGYTF.

This clone came up a few times. The V gene is TRBV2, the J gene TRBJ2-1; D not certain. V lost 9 bases and J lost 15, with 9 bases in between. The CDR3 sequence is 8 residues long. Germline assignment: CDR1 SNHLY and CDR2 FYNNEI. The CDR3 DNA follows: TGTGCCAGTAGGAGACTGTTCTTC. It translates to CASRRLFF. Complete variable domain (other parts from reference TRBV2 and TRBJ2-1): EPEVTQTPSHQVTQMGQEVILRCVPISNHLYFYWYRQILGQKVEFLVSFYNNEISEKSEIFDDQFSVERPDGSNFTLKIRSTKLEDSAMYFCASRRLFFGPGTRLTVL.